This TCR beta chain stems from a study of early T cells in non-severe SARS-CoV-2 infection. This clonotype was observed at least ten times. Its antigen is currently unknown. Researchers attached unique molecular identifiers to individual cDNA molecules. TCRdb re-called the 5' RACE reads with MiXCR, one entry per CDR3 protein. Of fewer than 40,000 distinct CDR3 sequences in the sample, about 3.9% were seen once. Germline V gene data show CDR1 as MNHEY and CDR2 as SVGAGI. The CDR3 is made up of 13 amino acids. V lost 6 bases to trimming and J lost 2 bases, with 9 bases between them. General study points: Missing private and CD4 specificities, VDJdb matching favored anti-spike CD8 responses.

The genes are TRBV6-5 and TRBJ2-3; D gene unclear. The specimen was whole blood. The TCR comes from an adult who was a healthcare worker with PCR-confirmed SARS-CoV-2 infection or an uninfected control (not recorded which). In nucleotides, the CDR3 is TGTGCCAGCAGCGACGATCCCACAGATACGCAGTATTTT. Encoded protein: CASSDDPTDTQYF.